These 16 T cell receptor beta chains were all obtained from the same sample, sequenced in a study of CD8+CD57+ T cells in acquired aplastic anemia. Using genomic DNA as the template, TCR beta VDJ and CDR3 profiling was carried out. TCRdb reanalysed the reads using MiXCR and keeps one entry per CDR3 protein. The sample yields about 120,000 distinct CDR3 sequences, under 60% seen once. The patients chosen for sequencing had shown expansion of CD8+CD57+ cells (detected by flow cytometry). What was sequenced was sorted CD4+, CD8+, or CD8+CD57+ T cells (not recorded which) from PBMCs. All receptors derive from a human donor with aplastic anemia.

This rearrangement joins TRBV7-2 to TRBJ1-4; TRBD1 agrees at 8 bases. Germline loops: CDR1 SGHTA, CDR2 FQGNSA. The CDR3 runs to 16 residues. The V and J ends lost 2 bases and 6 bases, in that order; junction bases with no gene match: 8. In DNA form, the CDR3 reads TGTGCCAGCAGCTTACTTGGACAGGGATTCGATGAAAAACTGTTTTTT. It translates to CASSLLGQGFDEKLFF.

The chain recombines TRBV25-1 with TRBJ2-5; TRBD2 might be the D (5 bases). V dropped 1 base and J dropped 5 bases, with 17 bases sitting between them. There are 16 residues in the CDR3. Looked up from germline, CDR1 is MGHDK and CDR2 is SYGVNS. CDR3 DNA sequence: TGTGCCAGCAGTGAATGGCTAGTGGGAGAGAGGGAGACCCAGTACTTC. Translation: CASSEWLVGERETQYF.

The V call is TRBV7-9, the J call TRBJ2-2; TRBD1 matches 9 bases. Germline V gene sequence: CDR1 SEHNR, CDR2 FQNEAQ (reference sequence). V trimming: 5 bases; J trimming: 6 bases; junction bases outside the gene matches: 10. The CDR3 is made up of 16 amino acids. CDR3 protein: CASSPRTGVRAGELFF. The CDR3 nucleotides read TGTGCCAGCAGCCCACGGACAGGGGTACGAGCCGGGGAGCTGTTTTTT.

Comment on this clonotype: At one end the junction does not follow the germline gene, possibly because of a read error. The chain has TRBV24-1 and TRBJ2-7; maybe TRBD1 (6 bases). CDR3 length: 12 residues. CDR1 is KGHDR, CDR2 SFDVKD, per germline. The DNA of the CDR3 is TGTGCCACCAGTGAACAGGGAACCGAGCAGTGCTTC. Translated, it gives CATSEQGTEQCF.

The chain recombines TRBV25-1 with TRBJ2-1, with D possibly matching TRBD2 (5 bases). The CDR3 has 14 residues. Germline CDR1 MGHDK, CDR2 SYGVNS. V was pared by 7 bases and J by 8 bases, with 18 bases between. CDR3 loop: CASKVSGTSDEQFF. The CDR3 DNA reads as TGTGCCAGCAAGGTGAGCGGAACCTCCGATGAGCAGTTCTTC. The full variable domain, rest sourced from reference TRBV25-1 and TRBJ2-1, is EADIYQTPRYLVIGTGKKITLECSQTMGHDKMYWYQQDPGMELHLIHYSYGVNSTEKGDLSSESTVSRIRTEHFPLTLESARPSHTSQYLCASKVSGTSDEQFFGPGTRLTVL.

The gene calls are TRBV2 and TRBJ2-7; no clear D gene. This CDR3 is built from 12 residues. V was shortened by 6 bases and J by 3 bases, with 9 bases between the two germline ends. CDR1 and CDR2 (germline): SNHLY, FYNNEI. The CDR3: CASRRLSYEQYF. The CDR3 region has the DNA TGTGCCAGCAGACGTTTAAGCTACGAGCAGTACTTC.

The chain has TRBV7-2 and TRBJ2-7, with 7 bases that match TRBD1. From germline, CDR1 is SGHTA and CDR2 FQGNSA. The CDR3 spans 12 residues. After removal of 5 bases from V and 7 bases from J, the junction contained 5 bases not matched to a gene. The CDR3, as DNA: TGTGCCAGCAGCCTTCAGACAGGGGAGCAGTACTTC. Its translation: CASSLQTGEQYF.

The V call is TRBV15, the J call TRBJ1-1; TRBD1 agrees at 9 bases. J lost 5 bases, V lost 8 bases, and 15 bases had no gene match. This CDR3 is built from 16 residues. CDR1 LNHNV and CDR2 YYDKDF come from the germline V gene (reference sequence). This chain's CDR3 is CATGSTRTGAGTEAFF. CDR3 nucleotide sequence: TGTGCCACCGGATCCACGCGGACAGGGGCGGGGACTGAAGCTTTCTTT.

This sequence joins TRBV20-1 and TRBJ2-7; D is unresolved. Germline loops: CDR1 DFQATT, CDR2 SNEGSKA (reference sequence). The CDR3 spans 13 residues. The germline V and J ends were trimmed by 6 bases and 4 bases, with 16 bases remaining between them. The CDR3 loop is CSADPTVEYEQYF. The CDR3 DNA reads TGCAGTGCGGATCCCACAGTGGAGTACGAGCAGTACTTC.

This clonotype was detected ten times or more. The chain has TRBV20-1 and TRBJ1-5; no reliable D call. CDR3 length equals 15 residues. Germline CDR1 is DFQATT and CDR2 is SNEGSKA (reference sequence). V dropped 6 bases and J dropped 0 bases, with 15 bases sitting between them. The CDR3 nucleotides read TGCAGTGCCCTGACACCTACCTATAGCAATCAGCCCCAGCATTTT. Its protein is CSALTPTYSNQPQHF.

This clonotype was counted at least ten times. The V and J genes are TRBV5-6 and TRBJ2-1, with 9 nucleotides matching TRBD1. V lost 1 base, J lost 2 bases, and 7 bases stayed unmatched. The germline V gene encodes CDR1 SGHDT and CDR2 YYEEEE. The CDR3 extends over 17 amino acids. CDR3 bases: TGTGCCAGCAGCTTGTCTTACCGACAGGGGGCCTACAATGAGCAGTTCTTC. Its translation: CASSLSYRQGAYNEQFF.

This chain joins TRBV29-1 and TRBJ2-7, with D possibly matching TRBD2 (7 bases). With 5 bases removed from V and 1 base from J, the gap between germline ends came to 12 bases. This CDR3 contains 13 residues. In germline, CDR1 is SQVTM, CDR2 ANQGSEA. The CDR3 coding sequence is TGCAGCGTTAGGGAGGGGGATTCCTACGAGCAGTACTTC. Translation: CSVREGDSYEQYF.

This clonotype appeared many times. The chain uses TRBV6-5 and TRBJ1-1; a weak D match, TRBD1 (6 bases). Germline V gene data show CDR1 as MNHEY and CDR2 as SVGAGI. The CDR3 totals 15 residues. Trimming cost V 0 bases and J 4 bases, with 12 bases left between them. The CDR3 region has the DNA TGTGCCAGCAGTTACTCGGAGGACAGTCGCACTGAAGCTTTCTTT. This translates into CASSYSEDSRTEAFF.

Note on this clonotype: At one boundary the junction diverges from the germline segment, which might be a read error. V and J are TRBV10-3 and TRBJ1-4, with 7 bases fitting TRBD1. Germline assignment: CDR1 ENHRY and CDR2 SYGVKD. The CDR3 totals 13 residues. The CDR3 nucleotides read TGTGCCATCGCGGAGGGGGCAGGTGAAGAACTGTTTTTT. Translating gives CAIAEGAGEELFF.

At least ten counts were recorded for this clonotype. This chain connects TRBV5-5 to TRBJ2-7; 7 nucleotides align to TRBD1. J was trimmed by 12 bases and V by 2 bases; bases with no gene match: 17. The CDR3 contains 15 residues. CDR1 is SGHKS and CDR2 is YYEKEE in the germline V gene (reference sequence). CDR3 in amino acids: CASSLTRDRVPGWYF. The CDR3 nucleotides are TGTGCCAGCAGCTTAACCCGGGACAGAGTGCCAGGTTGGTACTTC.

The chain carries TRBV15 and TRBJ2-1; 9 positions match TRBD1. CDR1 is LNHNV, CDR2 YYDKDF, per germline (reference sequence). V trimming: 1 base; J trimming: 5 bases; junction bases outside the gene matches: 3. The CDR3 totals 15 residues. The CDR3 reads CATSRVDRGNNEQFF. CDR3 nucleotides: TGTGCCACCAGCAGAGTGGACAGGGGCAACAATGAGCAGTTCTTC. Complete variable domain (other parts from reference TRBV15 and TRBJ2-1): DAMVIQNPRYQVTQFGKPVTLSCSQTLNHNVMYWYQQKSSQAPKLLFHYYDKDFNNEADTPDNFQSRRPNTSFCFLDIRSPGLGDTAMYLCATSRVDRGNNEQFFGPGTRLTVL.